This T cell receptor (beta chain) came from a study of PD-1 blockade in classical Hodgkin lymphoma. Study in general: Nivolumab was administered to patients intravenously at 3 mg/kg every 2 weeks.

Study-wide results and caveats: Reported findings placed baseline TCR diversity lower in newly diagnosed patients (compared with healthy donors). Anyone who began nivolumab under 1 year after ASCT was excluded.

No patient escaped relapse after autologous stem cell transplantation, and brentuximab vedotin exposure varied. About this clone itself: Its specificity is not known.

Produced via immunoSEQ multiplex PCR; TCRdb's table is partial and in-frame only. Of roughly 35,000 clones listed, 88% were seen once; the top ten hold approximately 8.1%. There are 15 residues in the CDR3. CDR1 and CDR2 (germline): SEHNR, FQNEAQ (reference sequence). Trimming removed 1 base at V and 5 bases at J, with 14 bases between. V is TRBV7-9 and J is TRBJ1-1; TRBD1 might be the D (6 bases). This sequence originates from a human donor with classical Hodgkin lymphoma. The sample in question was peripheral blood mononuclear cells (PBMCs), obtained before the second cycle of nivolumab. CDR3 amino acids: CASSLGTARGTEAFF. As DNA, the CDR3 is TGTGCCAGCAGCTTAGGGACAGCCAGAGGGACTGAAGCTTTCTTT. Looking up the rest from reference TRBV7-9 and TRBJ1-1 gives the full variable domain: DTGVSQNPRHKITKRGQNVTFRCDPISEHNRLYWYRQTLGQGPEFLTYFQNEAQLEKSRLLSDRFSAERPKGSFSTLEIQRTEQGDSAMYLCASSLGTARGTEAFFGQGTRLTVV.